This T cell receptor (beta chain) was found in a study of cytomegalovirus exposure and HLA in healthy donors. About the study: Most donors, more than 80% of around 400 genotyped, fell in the Caucasian-associated ancestry cluster. Regarding the study as a whole: In a later analysis, TCR association rates varied by HLA locus: DRB1 most, HLA-C fewest.

About this clone itself: Its antigen remains unidentified.

Healthy bone marrow donors made up the donors. This CDR3 is built from 17 residues. Trimming cost V 0 bases and J 7 bases; bases outside gene matches: 13. Germline CDR1 is SGHRS and CDR2 is YFSETQ. The PCR ran on 60 Vbeta and 13 Jbeta primers. Here immunoSEQ multiplex PCR was the method, and the copy in TCRdb shows in-frame clones only, minus some. The profile covers 95,000 to 150,000 clones, with about three quarters appearing a single time and roughly 31% taken by the ten largest. This clonotype was obtained from a man between 60 and 70 years old in good health and CMV-seropositive. The sample consisted of PBMCs. This chain uses TRBV5-1 with TRBJ2-5; 9 positions agree with TRBD1. CDR3 sequence (DNA): TGCGCCAGCAGCTTGGGGTACACAGGGGGCCCCCAGAGGACCCAGTACTTC. This sequence encodes CASSLGYTGGPQRTQYF.